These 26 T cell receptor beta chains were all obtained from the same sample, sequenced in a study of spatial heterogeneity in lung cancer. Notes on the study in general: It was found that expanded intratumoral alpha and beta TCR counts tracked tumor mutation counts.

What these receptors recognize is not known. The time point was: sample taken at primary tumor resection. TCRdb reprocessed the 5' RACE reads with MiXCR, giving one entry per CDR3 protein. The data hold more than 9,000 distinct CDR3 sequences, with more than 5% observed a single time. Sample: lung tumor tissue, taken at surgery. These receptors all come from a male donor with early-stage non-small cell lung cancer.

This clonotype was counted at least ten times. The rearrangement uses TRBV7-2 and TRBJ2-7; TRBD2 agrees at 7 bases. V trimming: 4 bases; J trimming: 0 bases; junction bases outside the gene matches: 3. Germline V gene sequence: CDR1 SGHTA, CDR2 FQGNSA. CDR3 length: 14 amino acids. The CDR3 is CASSSRGSSYEQYF. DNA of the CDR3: TGTGCCAGCAGCTCGCGGGGGAGCTCCTACGAGCAGTACTTC.

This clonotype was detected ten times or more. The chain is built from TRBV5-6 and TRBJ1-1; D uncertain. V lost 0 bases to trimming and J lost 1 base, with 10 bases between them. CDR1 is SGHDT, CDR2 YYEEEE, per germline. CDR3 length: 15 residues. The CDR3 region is CASSLVAGSNTEAFF. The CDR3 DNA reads TGTGCCAGCAGCTTGGTGGCGGGATCGAACACTGAAGCTTTCTTT.

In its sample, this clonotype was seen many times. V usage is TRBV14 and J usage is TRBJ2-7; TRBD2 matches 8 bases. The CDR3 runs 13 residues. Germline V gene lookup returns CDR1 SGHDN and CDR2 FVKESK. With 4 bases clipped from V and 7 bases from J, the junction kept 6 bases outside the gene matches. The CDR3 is CASSPTGGREQYF. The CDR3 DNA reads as TGTGCCAGCAGCCCAACGGGGGGGAGGGAGCAGTACTTC.

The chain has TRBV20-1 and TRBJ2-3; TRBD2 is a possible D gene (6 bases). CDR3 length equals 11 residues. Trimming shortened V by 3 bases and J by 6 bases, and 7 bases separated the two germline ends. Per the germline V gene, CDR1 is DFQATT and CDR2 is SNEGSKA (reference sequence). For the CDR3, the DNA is TGCAGTGCTAGGGCGGGGGATACGCAGTATTTT. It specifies CSARAGDTQYF.

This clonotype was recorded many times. The CDR3 coding sequence is TGTGCCTCGGGGGCAGGGGGTCTCTCGTCTGGGGCCAACGTCCTGACTTTC. Encoded protein: CASGAGGLSSGANVLTF. The chain couples TRBV28 to TRBJ2-6, with D perhaps matching TRBD1 (7 bases). There are 17 residues in the CDR3. V gave up 11 bases and J gave up 1 base, with 21 bases separating them. CDR1 is MDHEN and CDR2 is SYDVKM in the germline V gene.

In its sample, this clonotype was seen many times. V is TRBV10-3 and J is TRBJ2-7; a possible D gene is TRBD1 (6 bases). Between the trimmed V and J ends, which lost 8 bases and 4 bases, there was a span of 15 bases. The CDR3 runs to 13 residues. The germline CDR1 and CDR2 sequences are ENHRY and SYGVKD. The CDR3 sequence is CAIGQGGLYEQYF. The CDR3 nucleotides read TGTGCCATCGGACAAGGGGGTCTTTACGAGCAGTACTTC.

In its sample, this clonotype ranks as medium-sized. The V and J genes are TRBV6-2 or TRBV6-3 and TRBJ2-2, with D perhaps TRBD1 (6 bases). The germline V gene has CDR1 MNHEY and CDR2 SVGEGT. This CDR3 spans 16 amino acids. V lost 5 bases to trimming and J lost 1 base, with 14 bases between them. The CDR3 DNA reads TGTGCCAGCAGTGCTCAGACAGGTTGGAACACCGGGGAGCTGTTTTTT. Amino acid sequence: CASSAQTGWNTGELFF.

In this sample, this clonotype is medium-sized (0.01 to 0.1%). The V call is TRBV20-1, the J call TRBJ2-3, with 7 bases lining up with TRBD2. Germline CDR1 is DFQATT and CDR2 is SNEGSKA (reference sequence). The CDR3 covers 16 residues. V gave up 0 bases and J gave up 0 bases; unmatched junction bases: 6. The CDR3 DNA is TGCAGTGCTAGAGATAGTCGGCGGGGGAGCACAGATACGCAGTATTTT. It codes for CSARDSRRGSTDTQYF.

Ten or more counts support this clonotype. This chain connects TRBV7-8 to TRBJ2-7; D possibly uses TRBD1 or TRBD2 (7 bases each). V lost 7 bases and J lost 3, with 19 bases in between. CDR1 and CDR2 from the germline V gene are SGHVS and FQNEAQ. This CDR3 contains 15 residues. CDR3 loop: CASNPRGGGFYEQYV. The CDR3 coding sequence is TGTGCCAGCAACCCGCGGGGAGGGGGCTTCTACGAGCAGTACGTC.

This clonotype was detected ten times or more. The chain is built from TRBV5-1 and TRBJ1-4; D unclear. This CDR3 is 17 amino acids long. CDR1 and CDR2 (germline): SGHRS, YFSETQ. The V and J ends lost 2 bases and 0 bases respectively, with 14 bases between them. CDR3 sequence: CASSFNSPGATNEKLFF. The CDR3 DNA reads TGCGCCAGCAGCTTTAACTCTCCTGGGGCAACTAATGAAAAACTGTTTTTT.

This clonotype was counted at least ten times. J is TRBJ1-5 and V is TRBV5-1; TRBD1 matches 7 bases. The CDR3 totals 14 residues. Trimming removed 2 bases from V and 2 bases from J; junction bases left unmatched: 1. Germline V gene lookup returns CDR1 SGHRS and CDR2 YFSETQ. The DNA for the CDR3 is TGCGCCAGCAGCTTTACAGGGGGCAATCAGCCCCAGCATTTT. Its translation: CASSFTGGNQPQHF.

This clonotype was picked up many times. CDR3 nucleotides: TGTGCCAGCAGACCCGGGACAGGGATGAACACTGAAGCTTTCTTT. The encoded protein is CASRPGTGMNTEAFF. V is TRBV12-3 or TRBV12-4 and J is TRBJ1-1; 9 bases map to TRBD1. The CDR3 totals 15 residues. Germline trimming cut 6 bases from V and 0 bases from J; bases unmatched to any gene: 5.

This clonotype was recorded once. The CDR3 is CASSGISTDTQYF. The CDR3 DNA sequence: TGTGCCAGTAGCGGTATCTCCACAGATACGCAGTATTTT. V and J are TRBV19 and TRBJ2-3, with no clear D. The CDR3 consists of 13 residues. CDR1 is LNHDA and CDR2 is SQIVND in the germline V gene (reference sequence). V lost 6 bases to trimming and J lost 2 bases, with 9 bases between them. Complete variable domain (other parts from reference TRBV19 and TRBJ2-3): DGGITQSPKYLFRKEGQNVTLSCEQNLNHDAMYWYRQDPGQGLRLIYYSQIVNDFQKGDIAEGYSVSREKKESFPLTVTSAQKNPTAFYLCASSGISTDTQYFGPGTRLTVL.

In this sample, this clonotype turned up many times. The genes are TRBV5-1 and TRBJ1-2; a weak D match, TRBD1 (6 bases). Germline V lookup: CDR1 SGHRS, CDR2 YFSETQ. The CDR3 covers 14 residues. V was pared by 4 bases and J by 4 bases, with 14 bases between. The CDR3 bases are TGCGCCAGCAGCACGGGGGACACGTCCTATGGCTACACCTTC. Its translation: CASSTGDTSYGYTF.

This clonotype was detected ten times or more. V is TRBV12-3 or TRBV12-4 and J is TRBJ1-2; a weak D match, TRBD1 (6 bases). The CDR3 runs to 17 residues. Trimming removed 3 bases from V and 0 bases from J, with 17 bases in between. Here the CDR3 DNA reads TGTGCCAGCAGTTTCTCCTTCGGACAGCGAACTAACTATGGCTACACCTTC. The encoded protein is CASSFSFGQRTNYGYTF.

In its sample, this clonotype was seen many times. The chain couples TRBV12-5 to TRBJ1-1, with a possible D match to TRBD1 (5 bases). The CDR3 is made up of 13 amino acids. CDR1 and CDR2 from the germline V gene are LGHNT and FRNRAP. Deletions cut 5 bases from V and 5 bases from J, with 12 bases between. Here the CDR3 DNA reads TGTGCTAGTGGTCAGGGTTCGGGTACTGAAGCTTTCTTT. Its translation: CASGQGSGTEAFF.

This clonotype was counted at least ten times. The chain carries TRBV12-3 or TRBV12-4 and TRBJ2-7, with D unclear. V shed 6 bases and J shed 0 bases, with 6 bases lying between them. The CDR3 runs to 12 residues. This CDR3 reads CASRGSSYEQYF. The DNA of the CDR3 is TGTGCCAGCAGGGGCTCCTCCTACGAGCAGTACTTC.

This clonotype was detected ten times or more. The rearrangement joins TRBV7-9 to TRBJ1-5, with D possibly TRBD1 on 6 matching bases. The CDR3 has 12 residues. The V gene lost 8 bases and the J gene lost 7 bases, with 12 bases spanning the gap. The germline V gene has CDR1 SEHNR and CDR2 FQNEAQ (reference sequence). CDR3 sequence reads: CASDRIGQPQHF. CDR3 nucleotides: TGTGCCAGCGACAGGATCGGGCAGCCCCAGCATTTT.

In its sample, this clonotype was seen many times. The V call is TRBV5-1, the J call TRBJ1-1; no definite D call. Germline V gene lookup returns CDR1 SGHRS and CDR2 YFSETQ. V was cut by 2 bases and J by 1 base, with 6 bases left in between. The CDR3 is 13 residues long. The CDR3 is CASSFVKNTEAFF. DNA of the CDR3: TGCGCCAGCAGCTTCGTCAAGAACACTGAAGCTTTCTTT.

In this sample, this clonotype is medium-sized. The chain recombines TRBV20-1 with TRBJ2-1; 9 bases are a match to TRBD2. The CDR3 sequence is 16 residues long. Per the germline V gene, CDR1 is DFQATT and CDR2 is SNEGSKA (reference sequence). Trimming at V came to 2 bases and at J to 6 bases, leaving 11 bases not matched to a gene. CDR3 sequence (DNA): TGCAGTGCTAGATCTTTAGCGGGGGTTAATTCCAATGAGCAGTTCTTC. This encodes CSARSLAGVNSNEQFF.

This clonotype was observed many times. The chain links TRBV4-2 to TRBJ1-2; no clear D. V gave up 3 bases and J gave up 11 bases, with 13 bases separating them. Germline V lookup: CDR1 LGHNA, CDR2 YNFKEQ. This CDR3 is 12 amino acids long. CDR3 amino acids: CASSQERTGYTF. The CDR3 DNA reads TGTGCCAGCAGCCAGGAACGGACGGGTTACACCTTC.

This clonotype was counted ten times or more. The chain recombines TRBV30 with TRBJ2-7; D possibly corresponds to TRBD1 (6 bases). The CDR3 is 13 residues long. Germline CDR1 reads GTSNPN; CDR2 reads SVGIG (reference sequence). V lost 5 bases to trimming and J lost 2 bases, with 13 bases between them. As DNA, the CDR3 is TGTGCCTGGGGTCGACAGGCTACCTACGAGCAGTACGTC. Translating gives CAWGRQATYEQYV.

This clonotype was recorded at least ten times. The CDR3 DNA is TGTGCCAGCAGTTCGGGGTGGCAGGAGACCCAGTACTTC. Its translation is CASSSGWQETQYF. This rearrangement joins TRBV27 to TRBJ2-5; D might be TRBD2 (5 bases). V was cut by 4 bases and J by 5 bases, with 11 bases left in between. The V gene's germline CDR1 is MNHEY and CDR2 SMNVEV (reference sequence). The CDR3 has 13 residues.

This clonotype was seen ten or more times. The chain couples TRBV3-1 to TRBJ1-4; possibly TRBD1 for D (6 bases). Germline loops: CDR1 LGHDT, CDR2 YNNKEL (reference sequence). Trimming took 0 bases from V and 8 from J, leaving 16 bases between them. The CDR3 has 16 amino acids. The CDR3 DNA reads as TGTGCCAGCAGCCAAGATATGGTCAGGGGAGTAGAAAAACTGTTTTTT. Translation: CASSQDMVRGVEKLFF.

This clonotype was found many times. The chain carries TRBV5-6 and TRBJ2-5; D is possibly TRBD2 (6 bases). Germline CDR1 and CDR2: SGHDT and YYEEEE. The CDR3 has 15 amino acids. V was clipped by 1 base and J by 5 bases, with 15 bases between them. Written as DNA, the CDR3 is TGTGCCAGCAGCTTGCAGGGCGCCGGAGGGGAGACCCAGTACTTC. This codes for CASSLQGAGGETQYF.

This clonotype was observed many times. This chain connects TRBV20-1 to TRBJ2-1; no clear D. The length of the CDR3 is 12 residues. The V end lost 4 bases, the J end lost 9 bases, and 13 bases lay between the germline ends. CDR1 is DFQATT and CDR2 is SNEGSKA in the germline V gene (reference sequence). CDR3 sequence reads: CSAIDNEPEQFF. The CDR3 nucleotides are TGCAGTGCTATTGACAACGAGCCTGAGCAGTTCTTC.